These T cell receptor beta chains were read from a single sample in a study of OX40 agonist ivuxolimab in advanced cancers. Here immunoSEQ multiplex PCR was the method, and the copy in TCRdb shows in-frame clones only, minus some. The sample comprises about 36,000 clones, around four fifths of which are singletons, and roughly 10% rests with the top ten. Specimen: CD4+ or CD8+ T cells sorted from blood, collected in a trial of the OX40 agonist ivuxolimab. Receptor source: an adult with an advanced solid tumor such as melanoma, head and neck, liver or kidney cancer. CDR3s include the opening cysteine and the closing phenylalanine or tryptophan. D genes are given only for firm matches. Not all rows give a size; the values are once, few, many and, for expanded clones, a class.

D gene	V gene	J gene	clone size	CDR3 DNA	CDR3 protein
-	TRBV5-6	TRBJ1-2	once	TGTGCCAGCAGCTTGTTAGGGGAGACAGCTAACTATGGCTACACCTTC	CASSLLGETANYGYTF
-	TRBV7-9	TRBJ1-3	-	TGTGCCAGCAGCTTAGCCGGGGCTAACTCTGGAAACACCATATATTTT	CASSLAGANSGNTIYF
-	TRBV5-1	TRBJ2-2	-	TGCGCCAGTACCGACTCGGGGACCGGGGAGCTGTTTTTT	CASTDSGTGELFF
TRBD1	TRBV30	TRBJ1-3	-	TGTGCCGGGTTAGGGGGCCAGGGAAACACCATATATTTT	CAGLGGQGNTIYF
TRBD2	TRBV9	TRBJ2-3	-	TGTGCCAGCAGCGTAGTGCCTAGCGGGGGGGCAAGGGCAGATACGCAGTATTTT	CASSVVPSGGARADTQYF
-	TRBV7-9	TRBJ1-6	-	TGTGCCAGCAGCTTAGCGGGGTCCTATAATTCACCCCTCCACTTT	CASSLAGSYNSPLHF
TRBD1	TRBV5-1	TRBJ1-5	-	TGCGCCAGCAGCTTAATGGGACAGGCACATCAGCCCCAGCATTTT	CASSLMGQAHQPQHF
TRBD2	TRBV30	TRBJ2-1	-	TGTGCCGTTGAGCGGGGGGCCCCAAATGAGCAGTTCTTC	CAVERGAPNEQFF
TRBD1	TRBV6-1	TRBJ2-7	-	TGTGCCAGCTCAACCGGGACAGGGAACGTCTACGAGCAGTACTTC	CASSTGTGNVYEQYF
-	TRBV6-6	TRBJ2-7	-	TGTGCCAGCAGTCCAAGGGGGGGCCGTAATACCGAGCAGTACTTC	CASSPRGGRNTEQYF
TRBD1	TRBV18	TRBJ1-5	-	TGTGCCAGCTCACCTAGTCAGGGGGTCTATCAGCCCCAGCATTTT	CASSPSQGVYQPQHF
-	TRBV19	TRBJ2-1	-	TGTGCCAGTAGTGCATGGGGAGAACTAGTGAGTGAGCAGTTCTTC	CASSAWGELVSEQFF
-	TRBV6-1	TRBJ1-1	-	TGTGCCAGCAGTGAAGGGGGGGGGAACACTGAAGCTTTCTTT	CASSEGGGNTEAFF
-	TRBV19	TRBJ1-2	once	TGTGCCAGTAGTATTACGGAGGGATTGGTTGGCTACACCTTC	CASSITEGLVGYTF
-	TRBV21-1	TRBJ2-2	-	TGTGCCAGCAGCATAGGTTATCTGAAATGTGGGACCGGGGAGCTGTTTTTT	CASSIGYLKCGTGELFF
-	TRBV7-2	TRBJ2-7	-	TGCGCCAGCAGCCCTGTGGAGGAAAGCTCCTACGAGCAGTACTTC	CASSPVEESSYEQYF
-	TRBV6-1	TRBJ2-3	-	TGTGCCAGCAGTGATCGTTATGCAGGCACAGATACGCAGTATTTT	CASSDRYAGTDTQYF
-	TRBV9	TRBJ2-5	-	TGTGCCAGCAGCGACCCTAGAGGGGAGACCCAGTACTTC	CASSDPRGETQYF
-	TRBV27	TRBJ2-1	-	TGTGCCACCAATAGGCCCCGTCTACCCCGGCCCTACAATGAGCAGTTCTTC	CATNRPRLPRPYNEQFF
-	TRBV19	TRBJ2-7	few	TGTGCCAGTAGTCCACAAGGTCGGGAGCAGTACTTC	CASSPQGREQYF
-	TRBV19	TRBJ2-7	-	TGTGCCAGTAGTATCTCCGGACAGCTAACATACGAGCAGTACTTC	CASSISGQLTYEQYF
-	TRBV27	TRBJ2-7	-	TGTGCCAGCAGTTTACAAGGGACCTACGAGCAGTACTTC	CASSLQGTYEQYF
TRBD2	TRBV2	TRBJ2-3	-	TGTGCCAGCAGTGGGGCTAGCGGGGGGTCAGGGGATACGCAGTATTTT	CASSGASGGSGDTQYF
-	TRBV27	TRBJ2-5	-	TGTGCCAGTAGGGGAATCCAAGAGACCCAGTACTTC	CASRGIQETQYF
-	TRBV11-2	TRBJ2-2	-	TGTGCCAGCAGCTTAGCGGTTTGGGTTGGCACCGGGGAGCTGTTTTTT	CASSLAVWVGTGELFF
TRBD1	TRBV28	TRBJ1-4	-	TGTGCCAGCAGTTTTCAGGGGGCTGCTAATGAAAAACTGTTTTTT	CASSFQGAANEKLFF
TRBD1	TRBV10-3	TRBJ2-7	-	TGTGCCACCCAACCTTGGACAGGAGACCACTACGAGCAGTACTTC	CATQPWTGDHYEQYF
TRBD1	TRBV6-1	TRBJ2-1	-	TGTGCCAGCATCCCGGGACAGGGGACCTACAATGAGCAGTTCTTC	CASIPGQGTYNEQFF
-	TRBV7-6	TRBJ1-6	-	TGTGCCAGCAGCTTACCGAATTCACCCCTCCACTTT	CASSLPNSPLHF
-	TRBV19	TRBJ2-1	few	TGTGCCAGTAGTATAAACGGCGGCTCCTACAATGAGCAGTTCTTC	CASSINGGSYNEQFF
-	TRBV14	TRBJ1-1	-	TGTGCCAGCAGCACTAACTTAGGGACTGAAGCTTTCTTT	CASSTNLGTEAFF
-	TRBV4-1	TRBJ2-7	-	TGCGCCAGCAGCCAACCTAGCCTTCACTCCTACGAGCAGTACTTC	CASSQPSLHSYEQYF
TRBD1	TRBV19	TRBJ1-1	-	TGTGCCAGTAAAAGGGGGACAGGGGACACTGAAGCTTTCTTT	CASKRGTGDTEAFF
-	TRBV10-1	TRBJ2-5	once	TGCGCCAGCAGTGATCGCCCGGTTGAAGAGACCCAGTACTTC	CASSDRPVEETQYF
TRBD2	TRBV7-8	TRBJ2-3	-	TGTGCCAGCAGCTTAAGACTAGCGGGGGGGCCCGGAGATACGCAGTATTTT	CASSLRLAGGPGDTQYF
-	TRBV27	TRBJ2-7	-	TGTGCCAGCAGTTTAAAGTCCACTAGCTACGAGCAGTACTTC	CASSLKSTSYEQYF
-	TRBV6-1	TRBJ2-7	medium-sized	TGTGCCAGCAGTGAAGCGGGGACCTATGAGCAGTACTTC	CASSEAGTYEQYF
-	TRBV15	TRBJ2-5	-	TGTGCCACCAGCGGCCGGGCTCCCGGAGAAGAGACCCAGTACTTC	CATSGRAPGEETQYF
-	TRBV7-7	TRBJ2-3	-	TGTGCCAGCAGCTTAAGTCGAGCAGATACGCAGTATTTT	CASSLSRADTQYF
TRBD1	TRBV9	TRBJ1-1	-	TGTGCCAGCAGCCCGGGACAGCCTTTGAACACTGAAGCTTTCTTT	CASSPGQPLNTEAFF
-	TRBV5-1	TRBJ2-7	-	TGCGCCAGCAGACAAGAATACGAGCAGTACTTC	CASRQEYEQYF
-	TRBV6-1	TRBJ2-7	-	TGTGCCAGCAGTGGGGGGGGACAGAGATACGAGCAGTACTTC	CASSGGGQRYEQYF
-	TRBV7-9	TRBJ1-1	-	TGTGCCAGCAGCCCCACGGGGGGGGCCTACATGAACACTGAAGCTTTCTTT	CASSPTGGAYMNTEAFF